Following are 24 T cell receptor beta chains from one sample sequenced in a study of cytomegalovirus exposure and HLA in healthy donors. PCR was performed using 60 Vbeta and 13 Jbeta primers. Sequencing used immunoSEQ multiplex PCR; TCRdb keeps in-frame clones, though not all of them. The sample holds approximately 220,000 clones, about 70% seen once. Material for sequencing was PBMCs. The receptors originated from a woman aged 25-40 years in good health and CMV-seronegative.

V gene TRBV5-1 combines with J gene TRBJ2-1; 7 nucleotides line up with TRBD2. CDR3 length: 15 residues. Trimming at V came to 5 bases and at J to 0 bases, leaving 5 bases not matched to a gene. Germline V gene data show CDR1 as SGHRS and CDR2 as YFSETQ. The CDR3 coding sequence is TGCGCCAGCAGTTCTAGCGGAGTCTCCTACAATGAGCAGTTCTTC. Translated, it gives CASSSSGVSYNEQFF.

This chain joins TRBV5-6 and TRBJ1-2; D not resolved. This CDR3 comprises 12 residues. Trimming took off 0 bases at V and 13 bases at J, with 13 bases between the two ends. Per germline, CDR1 SGHDT and CDR2 YYEEEE. CDR3 DNA: TGTGCCAGCAGCTTGGTGTTGACAAACGCCACCTTC. Translation gives CASSLVLTNATF. Looking up the rest from reference TRBV5-6 and TRBJ1-2 gives the full variable domain: DAGVTQSPTHLIKTRGQQVTLRCSPKSGHDTVSWYQQALGQGPQFIFQYYEEEERQRGNFPDRFSGHQFPNYSSELNVNALLLGDSALYLCASSLVLTNATFGSGTRLTVV.

This clone was detected only a few times. CDR3 nucleotide sequence: TGTGCCAGCAGTCCCTCGGGACAGCTTTACGGCTACACCTTC. Translation gives CASSPSGQLYGYTF. V usage is TRBV27 and J usage is TRBJ1-2; 7 bases map to TRBD1. The CDR3 is 14 amino acids. The germline CDR1 and CDR2 sequences are MNHEY and SMNVEV (reference sequence). V dropped 5 bases and J dropped 8; count of bases not matched to a gene: 11.

The chain uses TRBV19 and TRBJ2-1; 13 nucleotides align to TRBD2. CDR1 and CDR2 (germline): LNHDA, SQIVND (reference sequence). V gave up 9 bases and J gave up 4 bases; unmatched junction bases: 12. This CDR3 is built from 17 residues. This CDR3 is CASRGNLLAGGYNEQFF. In DNA form, the CDR3 reads TGTGCCAGCAGGGGAAACTTACTAGCGGGAGGGTACAATGAGCAGTTCTTC. The complete variable domain, with remaining parts taken from reference TRBV19 and TRBJ2-1, reads DGGITQSPKYLFRKEGQNVTLSCEQNLNHDAMYWYRQDPGQGLRLIYYSQIVNDFQKGDIAEGYSVSREKKESFPLTVTSAQKNPTAFYLCASRGNLLAGGYNEQFFGPGTRLTVL.

This sequence joins TRBV7-9 and TRBJ2-6; TRBD1 agrees at 9 bases. The ends lost 5 bases at V and 0 bases at J; junction bases unmatched: 8. The CDR3 is 18 amino acids. Germline V gene lookup returns CDR1 SEHNR and CDR2 FQNEAQ (reference sequence). CDR3 nucleotide sequence: TGTGCCAGCAGCCATCACAGGGGGCCTAGCTCTGGGGCCAACGTCCTGACTTTC. Protein sequence: CASSHHRGPSSGANVLTF.

The genes are TRBV10-3 and TRBJ1-2, with D possibly matching TRBD1 (5 bases). V dropped 7 bases and J dropped 8 bases, with 17 bases sitting between them. Germline V gene sequence: CDR1 ENHRY, CDR2 SYGVKD. CDR3 length equals 13 residues. CDR3 amino acids: CAIMPSTEEGYTF. CDR3 sequence (DNA): TGTGCCATCATGCCGTCGACAGAGGAAGGCTACACCTTC.

V usage is TRBV4-1 and J usage is TRBJ2-7, with 8 bases that match TRBD2. Germline lookup yields CDR1 MGHRA and CDR2 YSYEKL. The junction had 9 bases not matched to a gene; V was cut back by 6 bases and J by 2 bases. This CDR3 has 15 residues. CDR3 DNA: TGCGCCAGCAGGCCAACGGCGGGGGGACCCTACGAGCAGTACTTC. It translates to CASRPTAGGPYEQYF.

This rearrangement joins TRBV18 to TRBJ1-1; perhaps TRBD1 as D (6 bases). The CDR3 runs to 13 residues. The V end lost 1 base, the J end lost 7 bases, and 10 bases lay between the germline ends. CDR1 is KGHSH, CDR2 LQKENI, per germline. CDR3 sequence (DNA): TGTGCCAGCTCACCACTGGGGGCGAGTGAAGCTTTCTTT. Residues: CASSPLGASEAFF.

The chain joins TRBV4-1 to TRBJ1-5, with TRBD1 as a possible D gene (6 bases). The CDR3 consists of 13 residues. Germline values: CDR1 MGHRA, CDR2 YSYEKL. V shed 2 bases and J shed 7 bases, with 9 bases lying between them. For the CDR3, the DNA is TGCGCCAGCAGCCAATTACAGGGCCAGCCCCAGCATTTT. It codes for CASSQLQGQPQHF.

The chain is built from TRBV12-5 and TRBJ2-1; D is possibly TRBD2 (7 bases). The V and J ends lost 5 bases and 4 bases respectively, with 18 bases between them. The CDR3 covers 16 residues. In germline, CDR1 is LGHNT, CDR2 FRNRAP. In DNA, the CDR3 is TGTGCTAGTGGTCCCCCTTTAGGGGGGGGATACAATGAGCAGTTCTTC. Translation gives CASGPPLGGGYNEQFF.

The chain links TRBV7-8 to TRBJ1-1, with TRBD1 as a possible D gene (6 bases). Germline V gene lookup returns CDR1 SGHVS and CDR2 FQNEAQ. The CDR3 spans 17 residues. Trimming pared 2 bases from V and 1 base from J, leaving 17 bases between. The CDR3 here is CASSLRVQGTRNTEAFF. The CDR3 region has the DNA TGTGCCAGCAGCTTACGCGTCCAGGGGACGAGGAACACTGAAGCTTTCTTT.

The chain uses TRBV9 and TRBJ2-5, with TRBD2 matching over 7 bases. The V and J ends lost 5 bases and 5 bases, in that order; junction bases with no gene match: 6. Germline V gives CDR1 SGDLS, CDR2 YYNGEE. The CDR3 consists of 13 residues. The CDR3 here is CASSLGSGETQYF. The CDR3 DNA reads as TGTGCCAGCAGTCTGGGTAGCGGGGAGACCCAGTACTTC.

The sample holds a few counts of this clone. This chain joins TRBV18 and TRBJ1-2; weak D call: TRBD1 (6 bases). The CDR3 is 14 amino acids. V lost 3 bases to trimming and J lost 2 bases, with 10 bases between them. Germline CDR1 is KGHSH and CDR2 is LQKENI. As DNA, the CDR3 is TGTGCCAGCTCACCGGAAAGGGGGAACTATGGCTACACCTTC. Its translation: CASSPERGNYGYTF. Together with reference TRBV18 and TRBJ1-2, the CDR3 gives the full variable domain: NAGVMQNPRHLVRRRGQEARLRCSPMKGHSHVYWYRQLPEEGLKFMVYLQKENIIDESGMPKERFSAEFPKEGPSILRIQQVVRGDSAAYFCASSPERGNYGYTFGSGTRLTVV.

Concerning this clone itself: The same CDR3 can be traced to other DNA sequences in this sample. The chain joins TRBV27 to TRBJ2-2; TRBD1 aligns across 7 bases. Losses at the gene ends were 3 bases for V and 6 bases for J; bases not matched to a gene: 4. CDR1 is MNHEY and CDR2 is SMNVEV in the germline V gene (reference sequence). The CDR3 extends over 14 amino acids. CDR3 sequence: CASSLTGLPGELFF. The DNA for the CDR3 is TGTGCCAGCAGTTTGACAGGGCTGCCCGGGGAGCTGTTTTTT.

V and J are TRBV6-6 and TRBJ1-1; 7 positions agree with TRBD1. With 5 bases clipped from V and 5 bases from J, the junction kept 5 bases outside the gene matches. CDR1 MNHNY and CDR2 SVGAGI come from the germline V gene (reference sequence). This CDR3 has 13 amino acids. The CDR3 nucleotides read TGTGCCAGCAGTAACACACAGGGGACTGAAGCTTTCTTT. Translating it yields CASSNTQGTEAFF.

The chain combines TRBV7-6 with TRBJ2-2; a possible D gene is TRBD1 (6 bases). Germline V gene sequence: CDR1 SGHVS, CDR2 FNYEAQ. The V end lost 8 bases, the J end lost 6 bases, and 16 bases lay between the germline ends. This CDR3 is built from 14 residues. The CDR3 spells CASSLGGKAGELFF. DNA of the CDR3: TGTGCCAGCTCCCTTGGGGGCAAAGCCGGGGAGCTGTTTTTT.

The rearrangement uses TRBV7-3 and TRBJ2-3, with a possible D match to TRBD1 (6 bases). In germline, CDR1 is SGHTA, CDR2 FQGTGA. With 3 bases removed from V and 4 bases from J, the gap between germline ends came to 17 bases. CDR3 length: 16 residues. CDR3 protein: CASSFLEQGPPDTQYF. CDR3 bases: TGTGCCAGCAGCTTCTTAGAACAGGGTCCGCCAGATACGCAGTATTTT.

The chain couples TRBV6-5 to TRBJ1-1, with unresolved D. The V gene's germline CDR1 is MNHEY and CDR2 SVGAGI. The CDR3 contains 14 residues. Trimming took off 6 bases at V and 1 base at J, with 12 bases between the two ends. The DNA for the CDR3 is TGTGCCAGCAGCCGGTACACAGAGAACACTGAAGCTTTCTTT. Its protein product is CASSRYTENTEAFF.

This clone was found once. V usage is TRBV6-5 and J usage is TRBJ1-2, with TRBD1 identical over 9 bases. CDR1 is MNHEY, CDR2 SVGAGI, per germline. V dropped 5 bases and J dropped 8; count of bases not matched to a gene: 9. The CDR3 contains 14 residues. Here the CDR3 reads CASSSPGQGLGYTF. CDR3 nucleotides: TGTGCCAGCAGTAGTCCGGGACAGGGCTTGGGCTACACCTTC.

V and J are TRBV5-4 and TRBJ2-5, with 7 bases identical to TRBD1. This CDR3 spans 13 amino acids. J lost 9 bases, V lost 4 bases, and 9 bases had no gene match. From germline, CDR1 is SGHNT and CDR2 YYREEE (reference sequence). CDR3 DNA sequence: TGTGCCAGCAGCGACGGACAGGCGAGGGCCCAGTACTTC. Translating it yields CASSDGQARAQYF.

This clone was detected a few times. V usage is TRBV30 and J usage is TRBJ1-1; TRBD1 is a possible D gene (5 bases). This CDR3 comprises 12 residues. Trimming stripped 4 bases from V and 2 bases from J, with 8 bases between. The germline V gene has CDR1 GTSNPN and CDR2 SVGIG (reference sequence). The CDR3 coding sequence is TGTGCCTGGACCAGGGCCAACACTGAAGCTTTCTTT. Its translation: CAWTRANTEAFF.

The chain joins TRBV9 to TRBJ2-7; the D gene is possibly TRBD1 (5 bases). This CDR3 contains 13 residues. Trimming pared 3 bases from V and 6 bases from J, leaving 13 bases between. Germline lookup yields CDR1 SGDLS and CDR2 YYNGEE. The CDR3 reads CASSATVSGEQYF. CDR3 DNA: TGTGCCAGCAGCGCGACAGTCTCGGGCGAGCAGTACTTC.

This clone was seen a handful of times. CDR3 sequence reads: CASSFGNTEAFF. The CDR3 DNA reads TGCGCCAGCAGCTTCGGGAACACTGAAGCTTTCTTT. This rearrangement joins TRBV5-1 to TRBJ1-1; D gene ambiguous. The CDR3 length is 12 residues. V lost 2 bases to trimming and J lost 1 base, with 3 bases between them. The germline gives CDR1 SGHRS, CDR2 YFSETQ. The full variable domain, completed using reference TRBV5-1 and TRBJ1-1, is KAGVTQTPRYLIKTRGQQVTLSCSPISGHRSVSWYQQTPGQGLQFLFEYFSETQRNKGNFPGRFSGRQFSNSRSEMNVSTLELGDSALYLCASSFGNTEAFFGQGTRLTVV.

This sequence joins TRBV5-4 and TRBJ1-2, with TRBD1 identical over 11 bases. V lost 4 bases, J lost 7 bases, and 3 bases stayed unmatched. Per the germline V gene, CDR1 is SGHNT and CDR2 is YYREEE (reference sequence). The CDR3 spans 13 residues. The CDR3 spells CASSRDRGFGYTF. Here the CDR3 DNA reads TGTGCCAGCAGCCGGGACAGGGGGTTTGGCTACACCTTC.